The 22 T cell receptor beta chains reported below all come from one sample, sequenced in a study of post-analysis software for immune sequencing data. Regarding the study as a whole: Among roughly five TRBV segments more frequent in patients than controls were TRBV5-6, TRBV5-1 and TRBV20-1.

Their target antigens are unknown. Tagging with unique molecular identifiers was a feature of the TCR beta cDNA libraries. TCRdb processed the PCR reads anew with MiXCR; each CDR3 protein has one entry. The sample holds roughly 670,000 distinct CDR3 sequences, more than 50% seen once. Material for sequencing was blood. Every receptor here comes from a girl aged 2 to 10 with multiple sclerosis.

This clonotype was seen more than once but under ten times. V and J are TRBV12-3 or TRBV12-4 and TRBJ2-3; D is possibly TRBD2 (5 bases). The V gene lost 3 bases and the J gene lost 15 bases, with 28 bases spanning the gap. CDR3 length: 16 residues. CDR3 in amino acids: CASSLAGSWRADMQYF. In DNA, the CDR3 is TGTGCCAGCAGTTTGGCGGGCTCCTGGCGCGCAGATATGCAATATTTT.

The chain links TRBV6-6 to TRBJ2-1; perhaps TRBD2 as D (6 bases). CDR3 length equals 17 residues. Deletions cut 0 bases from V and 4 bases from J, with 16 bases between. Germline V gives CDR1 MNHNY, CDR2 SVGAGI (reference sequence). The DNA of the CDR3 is TGTGCCAGCAGTTACTCGAAGCGGCGGGGACCGTACAATGAGCAGTTCTTC. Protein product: CASSYSKRRGPYNEQFF.

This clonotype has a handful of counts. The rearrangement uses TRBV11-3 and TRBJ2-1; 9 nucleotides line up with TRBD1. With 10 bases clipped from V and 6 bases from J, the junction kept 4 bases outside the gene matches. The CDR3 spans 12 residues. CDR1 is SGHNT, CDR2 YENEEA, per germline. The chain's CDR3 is CATSGQGNEQFF. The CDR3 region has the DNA TGTGCCACTTCGGGACAGGGCAATGAGCAGTTCTTC.

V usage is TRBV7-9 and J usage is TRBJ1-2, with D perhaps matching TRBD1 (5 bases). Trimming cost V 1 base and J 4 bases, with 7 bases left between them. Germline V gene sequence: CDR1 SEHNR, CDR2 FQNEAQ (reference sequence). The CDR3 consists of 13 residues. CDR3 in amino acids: CASSLVDSYGYTF. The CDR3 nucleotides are TGTGCCAGCAGCTTAGTCGACAGCTATGGCTACACCTTC. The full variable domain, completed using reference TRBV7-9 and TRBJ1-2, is DTGVSQNPRHKITKRGQNVTFRCDPISEHNRLYWYRQTLGQGPEFLTYFQNEAQLEKSRLLSDRFSAERPKGSFSTLEIQRTEQGDSAMYLCASSLVDSYGYTFGSGTRLTVV.

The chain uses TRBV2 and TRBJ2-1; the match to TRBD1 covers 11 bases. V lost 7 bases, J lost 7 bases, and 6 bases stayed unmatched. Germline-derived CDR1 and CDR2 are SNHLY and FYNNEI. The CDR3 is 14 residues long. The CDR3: CASKGTGGGNEQFF. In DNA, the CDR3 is TGTGCCAGCAAGGGGACAGGGGGTGGTAATGAGCAGTTCTTC.

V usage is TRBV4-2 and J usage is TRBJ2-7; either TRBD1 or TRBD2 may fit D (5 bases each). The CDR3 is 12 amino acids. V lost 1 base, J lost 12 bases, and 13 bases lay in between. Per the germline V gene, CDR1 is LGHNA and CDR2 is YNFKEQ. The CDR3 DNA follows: TGTGCCAGCAGCCAAGCCGGGACCGATCTGTACTTC. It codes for CASSQAGTDLYF.

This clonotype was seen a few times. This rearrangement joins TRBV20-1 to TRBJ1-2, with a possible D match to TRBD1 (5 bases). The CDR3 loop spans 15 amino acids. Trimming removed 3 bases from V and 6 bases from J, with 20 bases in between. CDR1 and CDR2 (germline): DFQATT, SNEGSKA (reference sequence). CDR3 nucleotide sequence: TGCAGTGCTAGGGATGAGGGGACCTTACCAGATGGCTACACCTTC. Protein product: CSARDEGTLPDGYTF.

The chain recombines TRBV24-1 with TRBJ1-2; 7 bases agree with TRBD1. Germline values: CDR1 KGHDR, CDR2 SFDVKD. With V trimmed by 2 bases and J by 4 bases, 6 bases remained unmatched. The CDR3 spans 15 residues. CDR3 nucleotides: TGTGCCACCAGTGATTCCTACCGGGACAGCTATGGCTACACCTTC. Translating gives CATSDSYRDSYGYTF.

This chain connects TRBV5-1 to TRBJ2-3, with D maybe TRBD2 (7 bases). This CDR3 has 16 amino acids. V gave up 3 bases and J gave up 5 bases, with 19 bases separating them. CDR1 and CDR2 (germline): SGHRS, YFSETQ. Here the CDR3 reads CASSSSIRGAGDTQYF. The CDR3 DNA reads TGCGCCAGCAGCTCGTCGATACGGGGGGCGGGAGATACGCAGTATTTT.

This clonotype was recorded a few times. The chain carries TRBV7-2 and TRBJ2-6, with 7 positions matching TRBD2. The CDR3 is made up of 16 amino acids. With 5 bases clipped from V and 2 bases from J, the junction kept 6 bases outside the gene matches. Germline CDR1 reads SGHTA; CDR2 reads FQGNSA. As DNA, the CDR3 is TGTGCCAGCAGCCGTGCGGCGGGGGCTGGGGCCAACGTCCTGACTTTC. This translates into CASSRAAGAGANVLTF.

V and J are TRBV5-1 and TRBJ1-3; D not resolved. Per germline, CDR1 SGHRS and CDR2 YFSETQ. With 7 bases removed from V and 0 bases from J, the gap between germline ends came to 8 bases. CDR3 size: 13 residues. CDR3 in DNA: TGCGCCAGCCACGGATTCTCTGGAAACACCATATATTTT. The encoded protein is CASHGFSGNTIYF.

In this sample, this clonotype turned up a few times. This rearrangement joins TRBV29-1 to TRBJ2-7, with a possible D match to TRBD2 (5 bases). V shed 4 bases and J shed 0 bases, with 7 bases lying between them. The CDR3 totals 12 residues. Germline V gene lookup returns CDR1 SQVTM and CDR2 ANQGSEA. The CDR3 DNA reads TGCAGCGTTGGAGACTACTCCTACGAGCAGTACTTC. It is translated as CSVGDYSYEQYF.

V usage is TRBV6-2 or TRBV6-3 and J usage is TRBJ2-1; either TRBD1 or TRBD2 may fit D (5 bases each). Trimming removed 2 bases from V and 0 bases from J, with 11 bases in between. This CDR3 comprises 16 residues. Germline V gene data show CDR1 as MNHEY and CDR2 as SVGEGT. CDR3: CASSYTRDGSYNEQFF. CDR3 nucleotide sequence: TGTGCCAGCAGTTACACCCGGGACGGCTCCTACAATGAGCAGTTCTTC.

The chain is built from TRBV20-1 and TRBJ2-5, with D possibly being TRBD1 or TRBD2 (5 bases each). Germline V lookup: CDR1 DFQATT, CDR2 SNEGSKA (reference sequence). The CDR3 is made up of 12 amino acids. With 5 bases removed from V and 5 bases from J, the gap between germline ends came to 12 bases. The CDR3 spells CSASPGTETQYF. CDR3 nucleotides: TGCAGTGCTTCCCCGGGGACGGAGACCCAGTACTTC.

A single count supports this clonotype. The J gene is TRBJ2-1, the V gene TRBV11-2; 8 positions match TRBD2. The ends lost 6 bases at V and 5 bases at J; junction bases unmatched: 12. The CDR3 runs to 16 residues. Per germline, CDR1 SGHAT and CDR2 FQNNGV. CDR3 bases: TGTGCCAGCAGGTCACTACTAGCGGCCCGTAACAATGAGCAGTTCTTC. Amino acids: CASRSLLAARNNEQFF. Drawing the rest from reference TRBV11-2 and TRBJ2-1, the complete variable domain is EAGVAQSPRYKIIEKRQSVAFWCNPISGHATLYWYQQILGQGPKLLIQFQNNGVVDDSQLPKDRFSAERLKGVDSTLKIQPAKLEDSAVYLCASRSLLAARNNEQFFGPGTRLTVL.

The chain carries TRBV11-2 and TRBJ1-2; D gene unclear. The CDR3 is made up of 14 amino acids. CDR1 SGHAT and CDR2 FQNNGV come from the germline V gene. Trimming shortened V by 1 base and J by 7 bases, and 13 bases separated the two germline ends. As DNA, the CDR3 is TGTGCCAGCAGCTTAGGGGCGGTGTCCCGTGGCTACACCTTC. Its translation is CASSLGAVSRGYTF.

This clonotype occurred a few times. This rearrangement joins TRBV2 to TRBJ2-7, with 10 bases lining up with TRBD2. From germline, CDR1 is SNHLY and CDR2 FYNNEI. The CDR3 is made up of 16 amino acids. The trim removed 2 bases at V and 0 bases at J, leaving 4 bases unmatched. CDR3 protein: CASSEPSSGSSYEQYF. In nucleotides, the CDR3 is TGTGCCAGCAGTGAACCCTCTAGCGGGAGCTCCTACGAGCAGTACTTC.

The CDR3 region has the DNA TGTGCCATCAGTGACGTAGCGGGGTACAATGAGCAGTTCTTC. Protein: CAISDVAGYNEQFF. The rearrangement joins TRBV10-3 to TRBJ2-1; 8 bases map to TRBD2. Germline V gene lookup returns CDR1 ENHRY and CDR2 SYGVKD. Losses at the gene ends were 3 bases for V and 4 bases for J; bases not matched to a gene: 2. The CDR3 totals 14 residues.

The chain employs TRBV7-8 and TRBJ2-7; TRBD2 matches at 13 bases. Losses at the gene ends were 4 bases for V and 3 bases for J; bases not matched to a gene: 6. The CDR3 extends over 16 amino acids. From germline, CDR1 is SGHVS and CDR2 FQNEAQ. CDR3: CASSSTSGRLDYEQYF. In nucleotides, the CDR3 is TGTGCCAGCAGCTCGACTAGCGGGAGGCTGGACTACGAGCAGTACTTC.

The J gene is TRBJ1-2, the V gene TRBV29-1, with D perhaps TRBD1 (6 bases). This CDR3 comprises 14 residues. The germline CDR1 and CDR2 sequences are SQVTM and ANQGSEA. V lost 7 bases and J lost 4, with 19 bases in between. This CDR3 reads CSAGGGGALYGYTF. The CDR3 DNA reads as TGCAGCGCCGGGGGAGGGGGGGCGCTCTATGGCTACACCTTC.

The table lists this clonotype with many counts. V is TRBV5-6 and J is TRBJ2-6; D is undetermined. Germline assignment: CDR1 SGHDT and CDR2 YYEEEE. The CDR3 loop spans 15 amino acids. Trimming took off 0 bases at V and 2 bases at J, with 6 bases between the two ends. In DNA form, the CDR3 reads TGTGCCAGCAGCTTGGGGGCCACTGGGGCCAACGTCCTGACTTTC. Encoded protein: CASSLGATGANVLTF.

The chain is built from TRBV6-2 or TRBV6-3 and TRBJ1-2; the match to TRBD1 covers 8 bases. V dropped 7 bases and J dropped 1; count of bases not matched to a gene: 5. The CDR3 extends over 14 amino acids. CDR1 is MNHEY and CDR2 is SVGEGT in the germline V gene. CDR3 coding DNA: TGTGCCAGCAAATCAGGGGGCGATAACTATGGCTACACCTTC. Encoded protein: CASKSGGDNYGYTF.